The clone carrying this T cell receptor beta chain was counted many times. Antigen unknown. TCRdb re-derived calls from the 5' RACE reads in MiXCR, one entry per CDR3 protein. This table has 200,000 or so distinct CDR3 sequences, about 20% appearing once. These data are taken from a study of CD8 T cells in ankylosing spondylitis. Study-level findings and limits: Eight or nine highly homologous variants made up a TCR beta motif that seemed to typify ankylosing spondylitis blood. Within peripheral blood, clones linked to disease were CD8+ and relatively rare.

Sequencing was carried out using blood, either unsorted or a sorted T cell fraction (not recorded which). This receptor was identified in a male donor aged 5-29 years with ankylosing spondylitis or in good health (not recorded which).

CDR3: CASSQSRATGELFF. CDR3 nucleotide sequence: TGCGCCAGCAGCCAGTCCCGGGCGACCGGGGAGCTGTTTTTT. V and J are TRBV4-3 and TRBJ2-2; D gene uncertain. The CDR3 sequence is 14 residues long. Trimming left V 3 bases short and J 5 bases short, with 10 bases between. The germline V gene encodes CDR1 LGHNA and CDR2 YSLEER.